This T cell receptor beta chain is drawn from a study of vaccination and CD4 T cells after COVID-19. Study summary: Four females and six males made up the convalescents, with two Hispanic. Stimuli were overlapping spike peptide pools of SARS-CoV-2 and three common cold coronaviruses (HCoV-NL63, HCoV-OC43, HCoV-229E).

The Oncomine TCR Beta short-read assay generated sequence data from the DNA of cultured CD4+ T cells. Genomic DNA was isolated from cultured CD4+ T cells. TCRdb re-analysed the PCR reads in MiXCR, keeping a single row per CDR3 protein. The table lists under 12,000 distinct CDR3 sequences, around 75% of them singletons. About this clonotype: Its antigen is not identified.

Germline V gives CDR1 DFQATT, CDR2 SNEGSKA (reference sequence). V dropped 3 bases and J dropped 3; count of bases not matched to a gene: 2. The CDR3 extends over 13 amino acids. Noted treatment: approximately nine-day PBMC culture with coronavirus spike peptide pools or control peptides (ViraFEST assay). The chain recombines TRBV20-1 with TRBJ1-2; 9 bases are a match to TRBD1. This TCR was recovered from a human donor who had recovered from COVID-19. Source material: CD4+ T cells from blood, cultured in vitro. The CDR3: CSARGTGHYGYTF. In DNA form, the CDR3 reads TGCAGTGCTAGGGGGACAGGGCACTATGGCTACACCTTC.